Each of the 18 T cell receptor beta chains below was sequenced from the same sample in a study of control samples from healthy donors and cancer patients. Clones were read by immunoSEQ multiplex PCR, and TCRdb kept only the in-frame ones, dropping some. Of around 180,000 clones detected, roughly 94% appear once; the ten largest clones hold around 1.3%. The sample comprised blood. The origin of the receptors is a woman younger than 35 in good health.

The chain uses TRBV7-3 and TRBJ2-3, with TRBD2 matching over 8 bases. The CDR3 covers 14 residues. The V gene's germline CDR1 is SGHTA and CDR2 FQGTGA. V lost 1 base and J lost 3; bases outside the gene matches: 0. CDR3 sequence reads: CASSLIAGTDTQYF. Here the CDR3 DNA reads TGTGCCAGCAGCTTAATAGCGGGAACAGATACGCAGTATTTT.

The chain employs TRBV19 and TRBJ2-1, with D unclear. Trimming stripped 8 bases from V and 8 bases from J, with 16 bases between. Germline V CDR1 and CDR2: LNHDA, SQIVND (reference sequence). The CDR3 extends over 13 amino acids. This chain's CDR3 is CASSLPGWDEQFF. DNA of the CDR3: TGTGCCAGTTCTCTCCCCGGGTGGGATGAGCAGTTCTTC.

The rearrangement joins TRBV7-9 to TRBJ1-6; 10 positions match TRBD1. This CDR3 comprises 16 residues. The ends lost 2 bases at V and 7 bases at J; junction bases unmatched: 5. In germline, CDR1 is SEHNR, CDR2 FQNEAQ (reference sequence). The chain's CDR3 is CASSLRDRGQNSPLHF. Here the CDR3 DNA reads TGTGCCAGCAGCTTAAGAGACAGGGGGCAAAATTCACCCCTCCACTTT.

The rearrangement links TRBV5-1 to TRBJ2-6; the D is unclear. The germline CDR1 and CDR2 sequences are SGHRS and YFSETQ. This CDR3 spans 15 amino acids. V gave up 0 bases and J gave up 2 bases, with 6 bases separating them. The CDR3 loop reads CASSLGVPGANVLTF. In nucleotides, the CDR3 is TGCGCCAGCAGCTTGGGGGTCCCTGGGGCCAACGTCCTGACTTTC.

The chain couples TRBV5-1 to TRBJ1-1, with 7 bases that match TRBD1. The ends lost 4 bases at V and 11 bases at J; junction bases unmatched: 8. Looked up from germline, CDR1 is SGHRS and CDR2 is YFSETQ. The CDR3 length is 12 residues. CDR3 nucleotide sequence: TGCGCCAGCAGCCCAGACAGGGATGGGGCTTTCTTT. Protein: CASSPDRDGAFF.

The gene calls are TRBV4-2 and TRBJ1-2, with a weak D call TRBD1 (5 bases). V was clipped by 1 base and J by 6 bases, with 15 bases between them. In germline, CDR1 is LGHNA, CDR2 YNFKEQ. The CDR3 is 15 residues long. CDR3 amino acids: CASSQVRQGGDGYTF. DNA of the CDR3: TGTGCCAGCAGCCAAGTACGTCAGGGTGGCGATGGCTACACCTTC.

The rearrangement uses TRBV4-3 and TRBJ1-4, with 10 bases identical to TRBD1. The CDR3 has 17 residues. The germline V gene encodes CDR1 LGHNA and CDR2 YSLEER. V lost 2 bases and J lost 6; bases outside the gene matches: 9. The CDR3 protein is CASSQKAFGTGDEKLFF. The CDR3 nucleotides are TGCGCCAGCAGCCAAAAGGCCTTTGGGACAGGGGATGAAAAACTGTTTTTT.

The J gene is TRBJ2-5, the V gene TRBV5-1; TRBD1 matches at 7 bases. V shed 0 bases, J shed 1 base, and the junction held 6 bases outside the gene matches. Germline CDR1 is SGHRS and CDR2 is YFSETQ. The CDR3 sequence is 16 residues long. The CDR3 spells CASSLGPGGGQETQYF. CDR3 bases: TGCGCCAGCAGCTTGGGGCCAGGGGGTGGCCAAGAGACCCAGTACTTC.

The CDR3 bases are TGTGCCAGCAGCTTGGCCACTGAAGCTTTCTTT. Encoded protein: CASSLATEAFF. The V and J genes are TRBV11-3 and TRBJ1-1; D gene ambiguous. Trimming took off 3 bases at V and 4 bases at J, with 3 bases between the two ends. CDR1 SGHNT and CDR2 YENEEA come from the germline V gene. CDR3 length: 11 amino acids.

The rearrangement uses TRBV6-2 or TRBV6-3 and TRBJ2-3; no reliable D call. The V end was cut by 2 bases, the J end by 6 bases, with 3 bases between. Germline values: CDR1 MNHEY, CDR2 SVGEGT. The CDR3 spans 11 residues. CDR3 region: CASSYVDTQYF. The CDR3 region has the DNA TGTGCCAGCAGTTACGTGGATACGCAGTATTTT.

This clone is a singleton in its sample. The J gene is TRBJ2-3, the V gene TRBV3-1 (or the pseudogene TRBV3-2); no firm D call. The CDR3 totals 17 residues. V was cut by 1 base and J by 0 bases, with 14 bases left in between. Germline loops: CDR1 LGHDT, CDR2 YNNKEL (reference sequence). For the CDR3, the DNA is TGTGCCAGCAGCCAAGTGGCACCAACGTCTAGCACAGATACGCAGTATTTT. Amino acids: CASSQVAPTSSTDTQYF.

J is TRBJ2-1 and V is TRBV7-3; 8 bases fit TRBD2. Germline assignment: CDR1 SGHTA and CDR2 FQGTGA. V shed 4 bases, J shed 2 bases, and the junction held 4 bases outside the gene matches. CDR3 length equals 15 residues. CDR3 in amino acids: CASSSGGPTYNEQFF. In DNA form, the CDR3 reads TGTGCCAGCAGCTCGGGGGGGCCAACCTACAATGAGCAGTTCTTC.

This chain connects TRBV19 to TRBJ1-2, with D possibly being TRBD1 (5 bases). V was pared by 3 bases and J by 8 bases, with 13 bases between. Germline V lookup: CDR1 LNHDA, CDR2 SQIVND (reference sequence). The CDR3 is 13 residues long. The CDR3 nucleotides are TGTGCCAGTAGTATTGGAGGGGATCAAGGCTACACCTTC. It encodes CASSIGGDQGYTF.

In this sample, this clone turned up once. The chain recombines TRBV5-1 with TRBJ1-1; the match to TRBD1 covers 7 bases. There are 15 residues in the CDR3. CDR1 and CDR2 from the germline V gene are SGHRS and YFSETQ. Trimming at V came to 3 bases and at J to 8 bases, leaving 13 bases not matched to a gene. CDR3 in amino acids: CASSSEGQPFHEAFF. CDR3 sequence (DNA): TGCGCCAGCAGCTCGGAGGGACAGCCGTTTCACGAAGCTTTCTTT.

The CDR3 region has the DNA TGTGCCAGCAGCTTAGGGACAGCCGGGACCCAGTACTTC. Residues: CASSLGTAGTQYF. The chain uses TRBV11-3 and TRBJ2-5; TRBD1 might be the D (6 bases). V was shortened by 1 base and J by 7 bases, with 10 bases between the two germline ends. The CDR3 sequence is 13 residues long. Germline-derived CDR1 and CDR2 are SGHNT and YENEEA. Full variable domain (outside the CDR3, taken from reference TRBV11-3 and TRBJ2-5): EAGVVQSPRYKIIEKKQPVAFWCNPISGHNTLYWYLQNLGQGPELLIRYENEEAVDDSQLPKDRFSAERLKGVDSTLKIQPAELGDSAVYLCASSLGTAGTQYFGPGTRLLVL.

CDR3 bases: TGTGCCAGCAGCTTAAGACAGGGGCCCTACGAGCAGTACTTC. As protein: CASSLRQGPYEQYF. The chain links TRBV7-2 to TRBJ2-7; TRBD1 matches at 8 bases. The J segment lost 2 bases and the V segment lost 2 bases, leaving 2 bases of the junction unmatched. The germline V gene has CDR1 SGHTA and CDR2 FQGNSA. This CDR3 is built from 14 residues.

The chain links TRBV5-6 to TRBJ2-1; weak D call: TRBD1 (6 bases). With 2 bases removed from V and 9 bases from J, the gap between germline ends came to 18 bases. The CDR3 sequence is 15 residues long. CDR1 and CDR2 (germline): SGHDT, YYEEEE. CDR3 region: CASSFGGTSLGEQFF. CDR3 DNA sequence: TGTGCCAGCAGCTTTGGGGGCACCTCTTTAGGTGAGCAGTTCTTC.

The chain joins TRBV6-4 to TRBJ2-3, with D unresolved. The CDR3 length is 13 residues. The germline V gene encodes CDR1 MRHNA and CDR2 SNTAGT. V gave up 4 bases and J gave up 2 bases, with 7 bases separating them. CDR3 region: CASSASDTDTQYF. CDR3 DNA sequence: TGTGCCAGCAGTGCAAGCGACACAGATACGCAGTATTTT.